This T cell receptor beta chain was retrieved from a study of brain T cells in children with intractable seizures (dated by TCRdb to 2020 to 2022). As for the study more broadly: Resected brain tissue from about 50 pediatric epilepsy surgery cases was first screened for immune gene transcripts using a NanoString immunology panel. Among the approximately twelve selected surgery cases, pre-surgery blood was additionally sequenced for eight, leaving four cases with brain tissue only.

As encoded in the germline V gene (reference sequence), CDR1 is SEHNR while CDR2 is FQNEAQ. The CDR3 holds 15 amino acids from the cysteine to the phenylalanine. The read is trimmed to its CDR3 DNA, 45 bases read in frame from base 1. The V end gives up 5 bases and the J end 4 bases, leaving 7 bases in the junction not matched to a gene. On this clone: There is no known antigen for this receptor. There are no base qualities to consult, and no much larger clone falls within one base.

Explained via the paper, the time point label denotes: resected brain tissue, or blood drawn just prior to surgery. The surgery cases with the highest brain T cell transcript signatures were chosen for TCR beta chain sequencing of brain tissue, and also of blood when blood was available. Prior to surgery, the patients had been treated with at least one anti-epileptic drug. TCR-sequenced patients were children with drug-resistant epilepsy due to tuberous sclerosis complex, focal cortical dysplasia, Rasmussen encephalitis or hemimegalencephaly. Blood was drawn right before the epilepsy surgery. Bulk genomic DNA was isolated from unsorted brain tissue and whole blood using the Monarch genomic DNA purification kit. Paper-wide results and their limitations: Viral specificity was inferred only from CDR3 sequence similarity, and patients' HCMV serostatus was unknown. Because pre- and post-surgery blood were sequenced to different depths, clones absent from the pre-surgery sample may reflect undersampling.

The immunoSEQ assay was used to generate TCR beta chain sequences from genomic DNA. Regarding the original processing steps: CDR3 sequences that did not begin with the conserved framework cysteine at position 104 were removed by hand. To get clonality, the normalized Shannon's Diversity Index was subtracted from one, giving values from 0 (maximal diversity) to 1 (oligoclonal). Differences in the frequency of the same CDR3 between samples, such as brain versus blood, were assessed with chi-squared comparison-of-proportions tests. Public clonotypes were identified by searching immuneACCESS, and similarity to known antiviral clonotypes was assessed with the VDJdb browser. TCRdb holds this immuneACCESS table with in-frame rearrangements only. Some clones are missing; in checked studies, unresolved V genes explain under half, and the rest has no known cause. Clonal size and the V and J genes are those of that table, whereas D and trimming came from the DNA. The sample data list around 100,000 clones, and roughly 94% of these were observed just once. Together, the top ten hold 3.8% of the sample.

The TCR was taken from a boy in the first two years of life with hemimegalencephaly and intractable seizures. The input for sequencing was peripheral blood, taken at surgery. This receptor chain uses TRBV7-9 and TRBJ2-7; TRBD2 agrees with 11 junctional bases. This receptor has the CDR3 CASSRGTSGPYEQYF. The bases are TGTGCCAGCAGCCGCGGGACTAGCGGACCATACGAGCAGTACTTC.